The rows below give T cell receptor beta chains drawn from one sample of a study of blood T cells in healthy people across ages. TCRdb redid the calling of the 5' RACE reads with MiXCR, one entry per CDR3 protein. This table holds approximately 960,000 distinct CDR3 sequences, almost 30% found once. In addition, the sample was reused for a study of T cells of mothers and their children.

Sequenced input: blood. These receptors originate from a woman in her 40s in good health. The CDR3 runs from the conserved cysteine through the conserved F or W. A D gene is named only where the DNA matches it firmly. The listing skips clone size in some rows; elsewhere it reads once, few, many or a size class.

j_gene,d_gene,v_gene,abundance,CDR3aa,CDR3nt
TRBJ2-1,NA,TRBV5-4,NA,CASSLADGAYNEQFF,TGTGCCAGCAGCTTGGCCGACGGGGCTTACAATGAGCAGTTCTTC
TRBJ2-5,TRBD2,TRBV20-1,many,CSARDLGTSGIQETQYF,TGCAGTGCTAGAGATTTGGGGACTAGCGGAATACAAGAGACCCAGTACTTC
TRBJ1-5,NA,TRBV12-3/TRBV12-4,NA,CASSRYQPQHF,TGTGCCAGCAGTCGCTATCAGCCCCAGCATTTT
TRBJ1-2,NA,TRBV28,few,CASSLREKGYTF,TGTGCCAGCAGTTTGAGGGAAAAAGGCTACACCTTC
TRBJ2-7,TRBD2,TRBV6-5,NA,CASSSPGTSLSYEQYF,TGTGCCAGCAGTTCCCCCGGGACTAGCCTCTCCTACGAGCAGTACTTC
TRBJ1-1,NA,TRBV7-2,NA,CASSRTLGRGNTEAFF,TGTGCCAGCAGCCGTACCTTGGGCAGGGGGAACACTGAAGCTTTCTTT
TRBJ1-5,TRBD1,TRBV7-2,few,CASSGPGTGGGQPQHF,TGTGCCAGCAGCGGTCCTGGGACAGGGGGCGGTCAGCCCCAGCATTTT
TRBJ2-7,NA,TRBV20-1,many,CSARDGQTSSYEQYF,TGCAGTGCTAGAGACGGACAGACTAGCTCCTACGAGCAGTACTTC
TRBJ2-3,NA,TRBV3-1,NA,CVSSQELVMDTQYF,TGTGTCAGCAGCCAAGAACTGGTTATGGATACGCAGTATTTT
TRBJ2-3,TRBD2,TRBV24-1,few,CATSDSGLATDTQYF,TGTGCCACCAGTGATTCGGGACTAGCTACAGATACGCAGTATTTT
TRBJ2-7,TRBD1,TRBV7-8,NA,CASSLLRGTGIYEQYF,TGTGCCAGCAGCCTACTTCGTGGGACAGGGATCTACGAGCAGTACTTC
TRBJ2-5,NA,TRBV7-2,many,CASSLAGPQETQYF,TGTGCCAGCAGCTTAGCGGGCCCCCAAGAGACCCAGTACTTC
TRBJ2-1,NA,TRBV12-3/TRBV12-4,few,CASRGTARNNEQFF,TGTGCCAGCAGGGGGACGGCTAGAAACAATGAGCAGTTCTTC
TRBJ1-1,NA,TRBV6-6,NA,CASSYLTLAAFF,TGTGCCAGCAGTTACTTGACCCTTGCCGCTTTCTTT
TRBJ2-1,TRBD2,TRBV28,NA,CASSIPGLADAYNEQFF,TGTGCCAGCAGTATTCCGGGACTAGCGGATGCCTACAATGAGCAGTTCTTC
TRBJ2-7,NA,TRBV7-9,NA,CASSAAHSYEQYF,TGTGCCAGCAGCGCAGCCCACTCCTACGAGCAGTACTTC
TRBJ2-3,NA,TRBV5-1,NA,CASSLQGGFSTDTQYF,TGCGCCAGCAGTTTACAGGGGGGGTTTAGCACAGATACGCAGTATTTT
TRBJ1-2,TRBD1,TRBV9,few,CASSASSQGDYGYTF,TGTGCCAGCAGCGCGTCTTCACAGGGGGACTATGGCTACACCTTC
TRBJ2-1,NA,TRBV10-3,NA,CAINRDSAGEQFF,TGTGCCATCAACCGGGACAGCGCGGGGGAGCAGTTCTTC